This T cell receptor beta chain appears in the sequencing data of a study of CD8 T cells in Susac syndrome. Findings and limits, study-wide: The CD4+ T cell repertoires in Susac syndrome did not show any clonal expansion.

The recently defined diagnostic criteria for definite or probable disease were met by the Susac syndrome patients. RNA was extracted with the RNeasy kit, and a quantity of about 0.45 to 1 ug was reverse transcribed using random hexamers. The method of amplification for TCR beta CDR3 was immunoSEQ multiplex PCR, covering 54 Vbeta and 13 Jbeta. TCRdb re-called the immunoSEQ multiplex PCR reads through MiXCR, storing one row per CDR3 protein. The sample has some 110,000 distinct CDR3 sequences, nearly 96% seen once; the top ten hold approximately 0.15%. On this clonotype itself: Its cognate antigen is unknown.

The receptor was derived from a human donor with Susac syndrome. The material sequenced was CD4+ T cells from PBMCs.

The CDR3 loop reads CSVEDRPNQPQHF. DNA for the CDR3: TGCAGCGTTGAGGACAGGCCCAATCAGCCCCAGCATTTT. The genes are TRBV29-1 and TRBJ1-5; 7 nucleotides line up with TRBD1. V shed 3 bases, J shed 3 bases, and the junction held 2 bases outside the gene matches. This CDR3 has 13 residues. In germline, CDR1 is SQVTM, CDR2 ANQGSEA.